This passage covers 10 T cell receptor beta chains from one sample sequenced in a study of identical twins. In TCRdb, the 5' RACE reads were re-called with MiXCR into one record per CDR3 protein. The data hold roughly 1.6 million distinct CDR3 sequences, with more than 30% observed a single time. Sequencing was done on a sample of cord blood. The source is a newborn girl in good health.

This clonotype has just a few counts. The chain employs TRBV6-1 and TRBJ1-2, with D possibly TRBD1 on 5 matching bases. The CDR3 is 15 residues long. Germline-derived CDR1 and CDR2 are MNHNS and SASEGT. V was pared by 5 bases and J by 2 bases, with 15 bases between. DNA of the CDR3: TGTGCCAGCAGTCACCAAGGGGCAGGGAACTATGGCTACACCTTC. This sequence encodes CASSHQGAGNYGYTF.

J is TRBJ2-3 and V is TRBV12-3 or TRBV12-4, with TRBD1 identical over 8 bases. The CDR3 runs to 16 residues. V lost 3 bases and J lost 0; bases outside the gene matches: 5. This CDR3 is CASSLIQGVSTDTQYF. The CDR3 DNA reads as TGTGCCAGCAGTTTGATACAGGGGGTGAGCACAGATACGCAGTATTTT.

This clonotype was found a few times. The genes are TRBV6-1 and TRBJ2-3; 7 bases match TRBD2. Germline values: CDR1 MNHNS, CDR2 SASEGT. This CDR3 is built from 18 residues. The junction had 15 bases not matched to a gene; V was cut back by 6 bases and J by 0 bases. CDR3 residues: CASSSTGDYGISTDTQYF. The CDR3 nucleotides read TGTGCCAGCAGCTCCACCGGGGACTACGGAATTAGCACAGATACGCAGTATTTT.

The chain links TRBV9 to TRBJ2-3, with D hard to call. The ends were cut back, 0 bases at V and 4 bases at J, with 12 bases in the middle. This CDR3 is 15 amino acids long. The V gene's germline CDR1 is SGDLS and CDR2 YYNGEE. CDR3 residues: CASSVDNRGPDTQYF. CDR3 nucleotide sequence: TGTGCCAGCAGCGTAGACAACCGTGGGCCAGATACGCAGTATTTT.

This clonotype was seen at least ten times. The chain combines TRBV14 with TRBJ2-1; D ambiguous. The CDR3 spans 13 residues. Germline V gene data show CDR1 as SGHDN and CDR2 as FVKESK. Trimming cost V 2 bases and J 9 bases, with 11 bases left between them. The DNA of the CDR3 is TGTGCCAGCAGCCAACGCGGCGCGCTTGAGCAGTTCTTC. Translating gives CASSQRGALEQFF.

The J gene is TRBJ1-2, the V gene TRBV5-1, with D possibly being TRBD1 (5 bases). Germline loops: CDR1 SGHRS, CDR2 YFSETQ. There are 16 residues in the CDR3. V gave up 0 bases and J gave up 7 bases, with 19 bases separating them. CDR3 region: CASSLGHYRSSGGYTF. In nucleotides, the CDR3 is TGCGCCAGCAGCTTGGGACATTACAGGAGTTCGGGTGGCTACACCTTC. The whole variable domain, remainder taken from reference TRBV5-1 and TRBJ1-2, is KAGVTQTPRYLIKTRGQQVTLSCSPISGHRSVSWYQQTPGQGLQFLFEYFSETQRNKGNFPGRFSGRQFSNSRSEMNVSTLELGDSALYLCASSLGHYRSSGGYTFGSGTRLTVV.

This clonotype was seen a few times. This chain joins TRBV6-4 and TRBJ1-2; D remains unclear. This CDR3 spans 13 amino acids. Between the trimmed V and J ends, which lost 0 bases and 3 bases, there was a span of 5 bases. Germline lookup yields CDR1 MRHNA and CDR2 SNTAGT. Here the CDR3 DNA reads TGTGCCAGCAGTGACTCAGGGCACTATGGCTACACCTTC. It yields the protein CASSDSGHYGYTF.

In its sample, this clonotype was seen many times. V and J are TRBV25-1 and TRBJ2-1; TRBD1 aligns across 8 bases. Trimming cost V 2 bases and J 3 bases; bases outside gene matches: 6. CDR1 and CDR2 from the germline V gene are MGHDK and SYGVNS. The CDR3 runs 16 residues. This CDR3 reads CASSELPGQGYNEQFF. The CDR3, as DNA: TGTGCCAGCAGTGAACTCCCAGGACAGGGCTACAATGAGCAGTTCTTC. Together with reference TRBV25-1 and TRBJ2-1, the CDR3 gives the full variable domain: EADIYQTPRYLVIGTGKKITLECSQTMGHDKMYWYQQDPGMELHLIHYSYGVNSTEKGDLSSESTVSRIRTEHFPLTLESARPSHTSQYLCASSELPGQGYNEQFFGPGTRLTVL.

The rearrangement links TRBV20-1 to TRBJ2-2, with 10 nucleotides matching TRBD2. J gave up 1 base and V 4 bases, and 3 bases lay outside the gene matches. Germline assignment: CDR1 DFQATT and CDR2 SNEGSKA (reference sequence). The CDR3 is made up of 15 amino acids. In DNA, the CDR3 is TGCAGTGCTATCCCTAGCGGGAGGAACACCGGGGAGCTGTTTTTT. Translating it yields CSAIPSGRNTGELFF.

The genes are TRBV11-2 and TRBJ2-5; D is undetermined. The better agreement between TRBJ2-1 and the DNA end casts doubt on the J call. Germline CDR1 is SGHAT and CDR2 is FQNNGV. The CDR3 spans 18 residues. The CDR3 protein is CASRNILNSIKGKETQFF. CDR3 nucleotide sequence: TGTGCCAGCAGGAATATATTAAACTCCATTAAGGGCAAAGAGACCCAGTTCTTC.